Each of the 23 T cell receptor beta chains below was sequenced from the same sample in a study of CD8+CD57+ T cells in acquired aplastic anemia (dated by TCRdb to the late 2010s). TCRdb records Illumina HiSeq 2000 as the sequencer. Profiling of TCR beta VDJ combinations and CDR3 sequences used genomic DNA as the template. In-frame beta chains were kept once TCRdb had trimmed the public reads at Q25 with fastp and called clones with MiXCR. Each CDR3 protein appears once, grouped with its most common genes and DNA. This sample holds about 420,000 distinct CDR3 sequences; 55% to 75% were observed only once. In total, the top ten clones hold approximately 4% of the sample. The sample was sorted CD4+, CD8+, or CD8+CD57+ T cells (not recorded which) from PBMCs. The receptors were gathered from a human donor in good health, serving as a control.

This sequence joins TRBV20-1 and TRBJ1-3; D is ambiguous. Germline CDR1 reads DFQATT; CDR2 reads SNEGSKA (reference sequence). This CDR3 comprises 15 residues. Trimming took off 7 bases at V and 3 bases at J, with 19 bases between the two ends. The CDR3 coding sequence is TGCAGTGTGGCAGCGTTAGCTAATTATGGAAACACCATATATTTT. Its protein is CSVAALANYGNTIYF.

In the case of this clonotype: In this CDR3 the conserved last residue, phenylalanine or tryptophan, is missing, so a read error is likely. The DNA is omitted, as the CDR3 cannot be located on it reliably, and the CDR3 follows TCRdb's listing. This sequence joins TRBV2 and TRBJ1-2. Germline CDR1 and CDR2: SNHLY and FYNNEI. The CDR3 adds up to 14 amino acids, both ends counted. This CDR3 reads CASSVQGGELFFGE.

The genes are TRBV7-2 and TRBJ1-5, with D possibly matching TRBD1 (5 bases). The germline V and J ends were trimmed by 5 bases and 12 bases, with 20 bases remaining between them. This CDR3 is built from 14 residues. In germline, CDR1 is SGHTA, CDR2 FQGNSA. The CDR3 spells CASSLQAGHYDQHF. The CDR3 DNA follows: TGTGCCAGCAGCCTTCAGGCAGGGCATTACGACCAGCATTTT.

The rearrangement joins TRBV6-6 to TRBJ2-4; 9 nucleotides align to TRBD1. V dropped 0 bases and J dropped 6; count of bases not matched to a gene: 0. This CDR3 region has 14 residues. Germline CDR1 and CDR2: MNHNY and SVGAGI (reference sequence). The CDR3 DNA sequence: TGTGCCAGCAGTTACTCGACAGGGGGAAACATTCAGTACTTC. This sequence encodes CASSYSTGGNIQYF.

The table lists this clonotype with many counts. This chain joins TRBV5-1 and TRBJ2-3; D gene uncertain. The V gene lost 0 bases and the J gene lost 0 bases, with 11 bases spanning the gap. Germline values: CDR1 SGHRS, CDR2 YFSETQ. The CDR3 is made up of 16 amino acids. In nucleotides, the CDR3 is TGCGCCAGCAGCTTGGAAGGGCCGGGCAGCACAGATACGCAGTATTTT. This translates into CASSLEGPGSTDTQYF.

V and J are TRBV7-6 and TRBJ2-5, with D possibly matching TRBD2 (5 bases). Trimming left V 3 bases short and J 14 bases short, with 22 bases between. Germline V gene sequence: CDR1 SGHVS, CDR2 FNYEAQ. The CDR3 has 14 amino acids. In DNA, the CDR3 is TGTGCCAGCAGCTTGGAGGTAGTTAAAGAGACCTACTACTTC. This translates into CASSLEVVKETYYF.

Of note for this clonotype: The CDR3 does not close with the conserved phenylalanine or tryptophan, likely indicating a read error. The DNA is left out, because the CDR3 cannot be placed on it with certainty; the CDR3 is given as TCRdb lists it. The rearrangement joins TRBV7-3 to TRBJ2-7. The V gene's germline CDR1 is SGHTA and CDR2 FQGTGA. The CDR3 has 12 amino acids, counting both end residues. The CDR3 here is CASTGRSDEQYR.

V is TRBV7-3 and J is TRBJ1-2, with 8 bases matching TRBD1. J gave up 0 bases and V 2 bases, and 2 bases lay outside the gene matches. The germline V gene encodes CDR1 SGHTA and CDR2 FQGTGA. The CDR3 runs 15 residues. The CDR3 bases are TGTGCCAGCAGCTTATCAGGGGGCGCTAACTATGGCTACACCTTC. Protein sequence: CASSLSGGANYGYTF.

In its sample, this clonotype was seen a few times. Given a much more abundant clone one base away, this may be a read error. Here the CDR3 reads CASSLRIRQGGRPGEPFF. DNA of the CDR3: TGTGCCAGCAGCTTACGAATCCGACAGGGAGGCCGGCCCGGGGAGCCGTTTTTT. This chain connects TRBV11-2 to TRBJ2-2; a weak D match, TRBD1 (7 bases). CDR1 is SGHAT and CDR2 is FQNNGV in the germline V gene. The length of the CDR3 is 18 residues.

This clonotype was counted ten times or more. This rearrangement joins TRBV12-3 or TRBV12-4 to TRBJ1-1; 9 nucleotides match TRBD1. V dropped 9 bases and J dropped 1; count of bases not matched to a gene: 3. CDR3 length: 13 amino acids. CDR3 region: CASRDRENTEAFF. DNA for the CDR3: TGTGCCAGTCGGGACAGGGAGAACACTGAAGCTTTCTTT.

This clonotype appeared many times. The chain links TRBV20-1 to TRBJ2-2; 10 nucleotides agree with TRBD1. Germline CDR1 and CDR2: DFQATT and SNEGSKA (reference sequence). V shed 3 bases, J shed 5 bases, and the junction held 6 bases outside the gene matches. The CDR3 extends over 15 amino acids. CDR3 DNA sequence: TGCAGTGCTAGCCGACAGGGGGCGCGGACCGGGGAGCTGTTTTTT. Translation gives CSASRQGARTGELFF.

This clonotype was picked up a small number of times. The rearrangement joins TRBV6-5 to TRBJ2-3; the D gene is possibly TRBD1 (6 bases). The CDR3 runs to 17 residues. The V gene lost 5 bases and the J gene lost 0 bases, with 18 bases spanning the gap. Germline V lookup: CDR1 MNHEY, CDR2 SVGAGI. The DNA for the CDR3 is TGTGCCAGCAGTCACAGGGTCAACATCGCTAGCACAGATACGCAGTATTTT. Amino acids: CASSHRVNIASTDTQYF.

This clonotype came up once. CDR3 residues: CASGGGSGYIYEQYF. CDR3 nucleotides: TGTGCCAGCGGTGGAGGGAGCGGGTACATCTACGAGCAGTACTTC. The genes are TRBV5-5 and TRBJ2-7; TRBD2 is a possible D gene (6 bases). From germline, CDR1 is SGHKS and CDR2 YYEKEE (reference sequence). Trimming stripped 7 bases from V and 3 bases from J, with 20 bases between. The CDR3 consists of 15 residues.

The V gene is TRBV9, the J gene TRBJ2-7, with 8 nucleotides matching TRBD2. V was pared by 4 bases and J by 3 bases, with 6 bases of the junction left unmatched. Per the germline V gene, CDR1 is SGDLS and CDR2 is YYNGEE. CDR3 length: 14 residues. The CDR3 coding sequence is TGTGCCAGCAGCCCAGCGGGACTAGTCTACGAGCAGTACTTC. Protein sequence: CASSPAGLVYEQYF.

In regard to this clonotype: Relative to the germline gene, one junction end is altered; a read error may explain this. The V and J genes are TRBV7-9 and TRBJ1-3; D unresolved. This CDR3 has 13 residues. Germline V lookup: CDR1 SEHNR, CDR2 FQNEAQ (reference sequence). The CDR3 DNA follows: TGCGCCAGCAGCAGAGATTGGGGAAACACCATATATTTT. Translating gives CASSRDWGNTIYF.

As for this clonotype: A single base separates this from a much larger clone, so it may be a read error. CDR3 amino acids: CASSPRLEANNQPQHF. DNA for the CDR3: TGTGCCAGCAGCCCTCGGCTAGAAGCTAACAATCAGCCCCAGCATTTT. The rearrangement joins TRBV7-8 to TRBJ1-5; D remains unclear. CDR3 size: 16 residues. V was clipped by 5 bases and J by 3 bases, with 17 bases between them. Germline CDR1 reads SGHVS; CDR2 reads FQNEAQ.

With respect to this clonotype: The CDR3 carries no conserved terminal phenylalanine or tryptophan, so it likely arises from a read error. The DNA is omitted, as the CDR3 cannot be located on it reliably, and the CDR3 follows TCRdb's listing. This sequence joins TRBV2 and TRBJ1-2; TRBD1, the table's D call, was not compared with the DNA. Germline V CDR1 and CDR2: SNHLY, FYNNEI. The CDR3 is made up of 15 amino acids, end residues included. The CDR3 loop reads CATSQPLEWTQYFTL.

The J gene is TRBJ2-5, the V gene TRBV20-1; D is possibly TRBD2 (6 bases). Trimming removed 3 bases at V and 4 bases at J, with 15 bases between. This CDR3 is built from 14 residues. Germline V gene sequence: CDR1 DFQATT, CDR2 SNEGSKA (reference sequence). In nucleotides, the CDR3 is TGCAGTGCTAGGGAGGGGCTTTGGGGAGAGACCCAGTACTTC. Translation gives CSAREGLWGETQYF.

The genes are TRBV6-5 and TRBJ1-1, with D unclear. Germline V gene lookup returns CDR1 MNHEY and CDR2 SVGAGI. The CDR3 covers 13 residues. V was trimmed by 11 bases and J by 10 bases, leaving 23 bases between them. CDR3: CAPSTGPTLGAFF. For the CDR3, the DNA is TGTGCCCCCTCCACCGGACCCACTCTTGGAGCTTTCTTT.

CDR3 sequence (DNA): TGTGCCAGCAGGGAGCAGGGGTACGAGCAGTACTTC. Protein product: CASREQGYEQYF. The genes are TRBV2 and TRBJ2-5, with D possibly matching TRBD1 (6 bases). The better agreement between TRBJ2-7 and the DNA end casts doubt on the J call. This CDR3 comprises 12 residues. Germline CDR1 reads SNHLY; CDR2 reads FYNNEI.

This chain uses TRBV7-2 with TRBJ2-7; 7 bases match TRBD1. Unmatched junction bases numbered 8, after V lost 1 base and J lost 5 bases. The CDR3 is made up of 15 amino acids. Looked up from germline, CDR1 is SGHTA and CDR2 is FQGNSA. In DNA form, the CDR3 reads TGTGCCAGCAGCTTAGTGAGAGGGGGCATGGACGAGCAGTACTTC. It yields the protein CASSLVRGGMDEQYF.

This clonotype was picked up many times. The chain couples TRBV7-2 to TRBJ2-1, with D perhaps TRBD2 (6 bases). Looked up from germline, CDR1 is SGHTA and CDR2 is FQGNSA. The CDR3 is 14 residues long. V lost 5 bases, J lost 1 base, and 9 bases lay in between. This CDR3 is CASSLGTSYNEQFF. The DNA for the CDR3 is TGTGCCAGCAGCCTCGGGACTTCCTACAATGAGCAGTTCTTC.

V and J are TRBV5-1 and TRBJ2-7; weak D call: TRBD1 (6 bases). The CDR3 is made up of 15 amino acids. V was trimmed by 2 bases and J by 7 bases, leaving 19 bases between them. The germline V gene has CDR1 SGHRS and CDR2 YFSETQ. In nucleotides, the CDR3 is TGCGCCAGCAGCTTTAGAAGGGGGAAACATGAAGAGCAGTACTTC. This codes for CASSFRRGKHEEQYF.